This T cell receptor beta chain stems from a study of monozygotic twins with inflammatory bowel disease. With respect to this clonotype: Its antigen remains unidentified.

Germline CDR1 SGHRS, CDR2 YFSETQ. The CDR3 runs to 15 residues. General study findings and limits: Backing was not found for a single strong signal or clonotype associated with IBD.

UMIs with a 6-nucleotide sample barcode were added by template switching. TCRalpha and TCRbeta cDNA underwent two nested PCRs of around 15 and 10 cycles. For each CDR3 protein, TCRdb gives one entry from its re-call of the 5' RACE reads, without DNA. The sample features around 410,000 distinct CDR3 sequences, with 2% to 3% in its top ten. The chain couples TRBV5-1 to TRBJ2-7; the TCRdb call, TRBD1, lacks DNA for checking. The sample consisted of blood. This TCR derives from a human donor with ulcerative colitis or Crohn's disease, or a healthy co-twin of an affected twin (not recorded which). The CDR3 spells CASSFGGGETYEQYF.